This T cell receptor beta chain is drawn from a study of cytotoxic CD8 clonotypes in ibrutinib-treated CLL (dated by TCRdb to about 2021). Study-wide context: In this cohort, more than 14 patients were treatment-naive and ten to eleven were relapsed/refractory, while some 18 had unmutated IGHV. Partial responses were observed in roughly 24 patients and complete responses in 2; after a median follow-up of 68 months, remission was maintained in around 14 patients and progression was observed in some 12. The response samples were drawn at a median of approximately 12 months into treatment, with a range of about 6 to 40 months. On average, each sample yielded 250,000 to 300,000 productive templates and around 98,000 productive rearrangements. Longitudinal samples were obtainable from 26 of the 86 participants in the trial. Cryopreserved peripheral blood mononuclear cells were obtained before treatment, at response, and at either sustained remission or disease progression. Patients were still on ibrutinib when every remission and progressive disease sample was collected.

The germline ends are 13 bases apart after V is trimmed by 4 bases and J by 2 bases. Taken from cysteine to phenylalanine, the CDR3 has 14 residues. This entry keeps only the CDR3 DNA: 42 bases, framed from base 1. The CDR1 and CDR2 encoded by the germline V gene are SGHRS and YFSETQ. The paper's findings and limits, for the study overall: Public clonotypes were rare and either shrank or stayed stable during treatment, and the rise in clonality at ibrutinib response reflected expansion of private clonotypes. Baseline clonality was found to be higher than that of age-matched healthy donors and was strongly correlated with circulating CD8+ T-cell counts. Sampling times were not matched between sustained-remission and progressing patients, and lymph node repertoires were not studied. Clonality rose at ibrutinib response, remained stable during sustained remission, and dropped back toward baseline at progression.

With respect to this clone: Its antigen is not yet known. Base quality data are lacking; no much larger clone is found one base away.

In the paper's terms, the time point label means: 12 months on ibrutinib. Roughly 2 micrograms of genomic DNA were extracted from cryopreserved PBMCs for TCR beta library preparation. Longitudinal blood samples from CLL patients on ibrutinib monotherapy were analyzed using high-throughput TCR beta sequencing. The patients took part in an open-label, single-center phase 2 trial of ibrutinib monotherapy. The goal of deep resolution MiSeq sequencing was a depth between 1 in 1 million and 1 in 200,000 T cells, and coverage averaged 10x per clonotype. The immunoSEQ hsTCRB Kit was used to generate TCR beta libraries. The authors' analysis ran thus. ImmunoSEQ Data Assistant and ImmunoSEQ Analyzer were used for data analysis, and V, D and J genes were assigned according to IMGT definitions. Clonality, which ranges from 0 to 1, was calculated as one minus the normalized Shannon entropy of productive rearrangement frequencies. Only overrepresented clonotypes making up at least 0.05% of the repertoire of each patient were included in the public clonotype analysis. About a dozen repertoires from age-matched healthy donors, obtained from immuneACCESS, served as clonality controls. Not all clones reach the TCRdb copy of this immuneACCESS table, which keeps in-frame sequences only. Checked studies attribute under half of the gap to unresolved V genes and leave the rest unexplained. That table gives V, J and clone size, and the DNA gave D and trimming. In this sample the table shows more than 200,000 clones, 75% to 80% of which occur a single time. The ten largest clones take up about an eighth of the sample.

This specimen consisted of PBMCs, obtained after 12 months of ibrutinib treatment. The receptor was derived from a human donor with chronic lymphocytic leukemia. Rearrangement joined TRBV5-1 to TRBJ2-7, with TRBD1 perhaps the D gene, on 6 matching bases. DNA sequence: TGCGCCAGCAGCGTGGGGGCGCCCGCCTACGAGCAGTACTTC. This translates into CASSVGAPAYEQYF. Where the CDR3 stops, the reference TRBV5-1 and TRBJ2-7 genes take over; the full variable domain is KAGVTQTPRYLIKTRGQQVTLSCSPISGHRSVSWYQQTPGQGLQFLFEYFSETQRNKGNFPGRFSGRQFSNSRSEMNVSTLELGDSALYLCASSVGAPAYEQYFGPGTRLTVT.